One and the same sample provided the 28 T cell receptor beta chains below, sequenced in a study of blood T cell repertoires in COVID-19. Sequencing was performed with immunoSEQ multiplex PCR; in TCRdb, only in-frame clones are kept and a portion is missing. The data contain 250,000 or so clones, roughly 90% of them singletons. Material: PBMCs or T cells enriched from blood (not recorded which). These receptors all come from a man in his forties or fifties who had been exposed to COVID-19.

The chain combines TRBV6-5 with TRBJ1-1; no definite D call. The V and J ends lost 5 bases and 7 bases respectively, with 14 bases between them. CDR3 size: 13 residues. Germline V gene sequence: CDR1 MNHEY, CDR2 SVGAGI. DNA for the CDR3: TGTGCCAGCAGTCTCGGAGCTGGCCTTGAAGCTTTCTTT. Its protein is CASSLGAGLEAFF.

This chain uses TRBV14 with TRBJ2-1, with TRBD2 matching 9 bases. With V trimmed by 2 bases and J by 5 bases, 7 bases remained unmatched. The CDR3 is made up of 16 amino acids. The V gene's germline CDR1 is SGHDN and CDR2 FVKESK. CDR3 sequence: CASSQIGLAGHNEQFF. The CDR3 region has the DNA TGTGCCAGCAGCCAAATAGGCCTAGCGGGACACAATGAGCAGTTCTTC.

This clone appeared a single time. CDR3 in amino acids: CASSRTARQETQYF. For the CDR3, the DNA is TGTGCCAGCAGTCGTACAGCCCGCCAAGAGACCCAGTACTTC. The chain has TRBV6-5 and TRBJ2-5; D uncertain. CDR3 size: 14 residues. The ends were cut back, 5 bases at V and 1 base at J, with 11 bases in the middle. Germline V gene sequence: CDR1 MNHEY, CDR2 SVGAGI.

V gene TRBV2 combines with J gene TRBJ2-3; maybe TRBD1 (6 bases). CDR1 and CDR2 from the germline V gene are SNHLY and FYNNEI. The CDR3 is 14 amino acids. The ends were cut back, 3 bases at V and 4 bases at J, with 11 bases in the middle. CDR3 bases: TGTGCCAGCAGTGACAGGGGCCGGGCAGATACGCAGTATTTT. It encodes CASSDRGRADTQYF.

The CDR3 reads CASSGGQDYEQYF. DNA of the CDR3: TGTGCCAGCAGCGGCGGGCAGGACTACGAGCAGTACTTC. The J gene is TRBJ2-7, the V gene TRBV6-5, with a tentative D call TRBD2 (5 bases). V was pared by 6 bases and J by 3 bases, with 12 bases between. The length of the CDR3 is 13 residues. From germline, CDR1 is MNHEY and CDR2 SVGAGI.

The rearrangement links TRBV2 to TRBJ2-3, with 7 bases aligning to TRBD1. The CDR3 has 14 residues. J gave up 1 base and V 6 bases, and 4 bases lay outside the gene matches. Germline V CDR1 and CDR2: SNHLY, FYNNEI. Here the CDR3 DNA reads TGTGCCAGCAGGGCGACAGGGCGCACAGATACGCAGTATTTT. As protein: CASRATGRTDTQYF.

The genes are TRBV7-3 and TRBJ2-1, with D perhaps TRBD1 (6 bases). Trimming took off 0 bases at V and 6 bases at J, with 15 bases between the two ends. Germline values: CDR1 SGHTA, CDR2 FQGTGA. This CDR3 has 16 residues. The CDR3 DNA follows: TGTGCCAGCAGCTTAACTTCATACAGGGAGATCAATGAGCAGTTCTTC. Translating gives CASSLTSYREINEQFF.

The CDR3 DNA follows: TGTGCCAGCAGCCTTGGAACGGAGGGGACTGAAGCTTTCTTT. Its translation is CASSLGTEGTEAFF. This sequence joins TRBV3-1 (or the pseudogene TRBV3-2) and TRBJ1-1; D may be TRBD1 (5 bases). This CDR3 contains 14 residues. Trimming cost V 4 bases and J 5 bases, with 14 bases left between them. Germline CDR1 reads LGHDT; CDR2 reads YNNKEL (reference sequence).

CDR3 sequence: CASSDRGVTDTQYF. CDR3 coding DNA: TGCGCCAGCAGTGACAGGGGCGTCACAGATACGCAGTATTTT. The rearrangement uses TRBV10-1 and TRBJ2-3, with a possible D match to TRBD1 (6 bases). The CDR3 loop spans 14 amino acids. Germline CDR1 WNHNN, CDR2 SYGVQD (reference sequence). V was clipped by 3 bases and J by 2 bases, with 9 bases between them.

The V gene is TRBV2, the J gene TRBJ1-5; D perhaps matches TRBD1 (6 bases). The CDR3 is 15 amino acids. Trimming took off 1 base at V and 2 bases at J, with 9 bases between the two ends. Germline V gives CDR1 SNHLY, CDR2 FYNNEI. The CDR3 protein is CASSEGAGGNQPQHF. The CDR3 DNA reads as TGTGCCAGCAGTGAAGGGGCAGGGGGCAATCAGCCCCAGCATTTT.

V gene TRBV6-2 or TRBV6-3 combines with J gene TRBJ2-1; TRBD2 matches at 12 bases. The V gene end was trimmed by 5 bases and the J gene end by 15 bases; junction bases not matched to a gene: 8. CDR1 is MNHEY, CDR2 SVGEGT, per germline. This CDR3 is 13 amino acids long. The CDR3 DNA sequence: TGTGCCAGCAGTGCTAGCGGGAGGGGGGGGCCGTTCTTC. It codes for CASSASGRGGPFF.

V and J are TRBV30 and TRBJ2-7; the D gene is possibly TRBD1 (5 bases). The V gene's germline CDR1 is GTSNPN and CDR2 SVGIG (reference sequence). The CDR3 consists of 13 residues. Trimming left V 0 bases short and J 3 bases short, with 9 bases between. This CDR3 reads CAWSVHQGYEQYF. The CDR3 DNA sequence: TGTGCCTGGAGTGTACATCAGGGCTACGAGCAGTACTTC.

V usage is TRBV4-1 and J usage is TRBJ2-7; 7 nucleotides agree with TRBD1. Germline loops: CDR1 MGHRA, CDR2 YSYEKL. The CDR3 covers 15 residues. V was pared by 4 bases and J by 1 base, with 7 bases of the junction left unmatched. CDR3 region: CASSRQTGLSYEQYF. The CDR3 DNA sequence: TGCGCCAGCAGCCGCCAGACAGGGCTATCCTACGAGCAGTACTTC.

The chain couples TRBV29-1 to TRBJ1-2, with 8 bases fitting TRBD1. Germline V CDR1 and CDR2: SQVTM, ANQGSEA. V trimming: 0 bases; J trimming: 8 bases; junction bases outside the gene matches: 8. This CDR3 has 14 amino acids. CDR3 coding DNA: TGCAGCGTTGAAGAAGGACAGGGAGTAAGGGGCTACACCTTC. Its protein is CSVEEGQGVRGYTF.

The chain links TRBV28 to TRBJ2-2; 10 bases line up with TRBD2. J gave up 7 bases and V 8 bases, and 4 bases lay outside the gene matches. In germline, CDR1 is MDHEN, CDR2 SYDVKM. The CDR3 has 13 residues. CDR3 nucleotides: TGTGCCAGCGGGACTAGCGCCAACGGGGAGCTGTTTTTT. Encoded protein: CASGTSANGELFF.

The V gene is TRBV7-2, the J gene TRBJ2-4; 16 bases fit TRBD2. With 1 base clipped from V and 8 bases from J, the junction kept 8 bases outside the gene matches. Per the germline V gene, CDR1 is SGHTA and CDR2 is FQGNSA. The CDR3 totals 18 residues. This chain's CDR3 is CASSLGGLAGGPVHIQYF. CDR3 in DNA: TGTGCCAGCAGCTTAGGGGGACTAGCGGGAGGGCCGGTACACATTCAGTACTTC.

This chain uses TRBV11-2 with TRBJ2-2, with a possible D match to TRBD1 (6 bases). V gave up 4 bases and J gave up 7 bases, with 22 bases separating them. Germline values: CDR1 SGHAT, CDR2 FQNNGV. The CDR3 has 17 residues. This chain's CDR3 is CASSSGPLTARGGELFF. CDR3 coding DNA: TGTGCCAGCAGCTCGGGACCCCTGACAGCCAGGGGCGGGGAGCTGTTTTTT.

The rearrangement uses TRBV5-1 and TRBJ2-2; TRBD2 is a possible D gene (6 bases). The V end was cut by 2 bases, the J end by 6 bases, with 14 bases between. Germline V gives CDR1 SGHRS, CDR2 YFSETQ. CDR3 length equals 15 residues. The DNA of the CDR3 is TGCGCCAGCAGCTTCCGGCAGGGAGGCCCCGGGGAGCTGTTTTTT. This sequence encodes CASSFRQGGPGELFF.

The rearrangement joins TRBV4-3 to TRBJ1-2; perhaps TRBD1 as D (6 bases). This CDR3 has 16 residues. Looked up from germline, CDR1 is LGHNA and CDR2 is YSLEER. The V gene lost 0 bases and the J gene lost 2 bases, with 13 bases spanning the gap. The CDR3 bases are TGCGCCAGCAGCCAAGAAGTAAGGGGGGGGAACTATGGCTACACCTTC. Translated, it gives CASSQEVRGGNYGYTF.

This clone is a singleton in its sample. DNA of the CDR3: TGCAGCGTCTTAGCGGGAGAGACCTACGAGCAGTACTTC. It specifies CSVLAGETYEQYF. The rearrangement links TRBV29-1 to TRBJ2-7; 9 nucleotides align to TRBD2. This CDR3 contains 13 residues. The J segment lost 2 bases and the V segment lost 6 bases, leaving 5 bases of the junction unmatched. Germline CDR1 is SQVTM and CDR2 is ANQGSEA.

The V and J genes are TRBV7-9 and TRBJ2-7; D unresolved. The germline gives CDR1 SEHNR, CDR2 FQNEAQ (reference sequence). This CDR3 has 14 amino acids. The germline V and J ends were trimmed by 0 bases and 4 bases, with 10 bases remaining between them. DNA of the CDR3: TGTGCCAGCAGCTTAGCCGCGGCGGAATACGAGCAGTACTTC. Residues: CASSLAAAEYEQYF. Looking up the rest from reference TRBV7-9 and TRBJ2-7 gives the full variable domain: DTGVSQNPRHKITKRGQNVTFRCDPISEHNRLYWYRQTLGQGPEFLTYFQNEAQLEKSRLLSDRFSAERPKGSFSTLEIQRTEQGDSAMYLCASSLAAAEYEQYFGPGTRLTVT.

This chain links TRBV6-6 with TRBJ1-1; TRBD1 matches 7 bases. The J segment lost 1 base and the V segment lost 2 bases, leaving 7 bases of the junction unmatched. The germline V gene encodes CDR1 MNHNY and CDR2 SVGAGI (reference sequence). The CDR3 length is 16 residues. CDR3 protein: CASSYLTGTENTEAFF. The CDR3 nucleotides read TGTGCCAGCAGTTACCTGACCGGGACAGAGAACACTGAAGCTTTCTTT.

The genes are TRBV2 and TRBJ2-7, with a weak D call TRBD2 (6 bases). Trimming pared 5 bases from V and 4 bases from J, leaving 15 bases between. Germline lookup yields CDR1 SNHLY and CDR2 FYNNEI. The CDR3 totals 14 residues. In DNA form, the CDR3 reads TGTGCCAGCAGTCGTTCGGGGGACTGGTACGAGCAGTACTTC. Amino acids: CASSRSGDWYEQYF. Full variable domain (rest looked up from reference TRBV2 and TRBJ2-7): EPEVTQTPSHQVTQMGQEVILRCVPISNHLYFYWYRQILGQKVEFLVSFYNNEISEKSEIFDDQFSVERPDGSNFTLKIRSTKLEDSAMYFCASSRSGDWYEQYFGPGTRLTVT.

V usage is TRBV5-6 and J usage is TRBJ1-1; D is unresolved. Trimming shortened V by 4 bases and J by 3 bases, and 7 bases separated the two germline ends. The CDR3 is 12 residues long. CDR1 SGHDT and CDR2 YYEEEE come from the germline V gene. In DNA, the CDR3 is TGTGCCAGCAGCCCGGGAGACACTGAAGCTTTCTTT. This codes for CASSPGDTEAFF.

This chain uses TRBV11-1 with TRBJ2-7; 9 bases match TRBD2. There are 15 residues in the CDR3. Germline V lookup: CDR1 SGHAT, CDR2 FQDESV (reference sequence). J was trimmed by 4 bases and V by 3 bases; bases with no gene match: 7. This chain's CDR3 is CASSLSASGVYEQYF. As DNA, the CDR3 is TGTGCCAGCAGCTTGTCGGCTAGCGGGGTGTACGAGCAGTACTTC. Full variable domain (remainder filled in from reference TRBV11-1 and TRBJ2-7): EAEVAQSPRYKITEKSQAVAFWCDPISGHATLYWYRQILGQGPELLVQFQDESVVDDSQLPKDRFSAERLKGVDSTLKIQPAELGDSAMYLCASSLSASGVYEQYFGPGTRLTVT.

V and J are TRBV27 and TRBJ2-7; TRBD1 is a possible D gene (5 bases). The length of the CDR3 is 12 residues. Germline lookup yields CDR1 MNHEY and CDR2 SMNVEV (reference sequence). Between the trimmed V and J ends, which lost 6 bases and 6 bases, there was a span of 12 bases. The CDR3 nucleotides are TGTGCCAGCAGATCTACAGGTTTCGAGCAGTACTTC. Translation gives CASRSTGFEQYF.

The chain uses TRBV6-2 or TRBV6-3 and TRBJ2-7, with TRBD2 matching 13 bases. The CDR3 is made up of 18 amino acids. J lost 3 bases, V lost 4 bases, and 12 bases had no gene match. Germline CDR1 MNHEY, CDR2 SVGEGT. CDR3 DNA sequence: TGTGCCAGCAGTTCCCCGGCGGGGACTAGCGGGATGGGCTACGAGCAGTACTTC. Residues: CASSSPAGTSGMGYEQYF.

The V and J genes are TRBV7-2 and TRBJ2-1; TRBD2 matches 12 bases. V was pared by 2 bases and J by 10 bases, with 6 bases of the junction left unmatched. Germline values: CDR1 SGHTA, CDR2 FQGNSA. The CDR3 loop spans 15 amino acids. CDR3 amino acids: CASSLPGLAGVEQFF. Here the CDR3 DNA reads TGTGCCAGCAGCTTACCGGGACTAGCGGGCGTAGAGCAGTTCTTC.